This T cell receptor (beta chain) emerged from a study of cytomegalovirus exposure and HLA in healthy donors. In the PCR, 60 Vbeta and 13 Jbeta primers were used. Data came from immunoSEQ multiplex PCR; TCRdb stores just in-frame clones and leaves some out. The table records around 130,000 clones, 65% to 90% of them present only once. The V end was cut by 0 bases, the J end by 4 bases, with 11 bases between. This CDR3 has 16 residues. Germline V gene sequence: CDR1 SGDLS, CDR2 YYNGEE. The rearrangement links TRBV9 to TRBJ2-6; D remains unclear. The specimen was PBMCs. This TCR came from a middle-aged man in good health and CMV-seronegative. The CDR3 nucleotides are TGTGCCAGCAGCGTAGCTACGAGGAGAGGGGCCAACGTCCTGACTTTC. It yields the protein CASSVATRRGANVLTF.